Following are 18 T cell receptor beta chains from one sample sequenced in a study of blood T cell repertoires in COVID-19. Profiling relied on immunoSEQ multiplex PCR, and the TCRdb table lists in-frame clones only, not all of them. The top ten hold 1.5% to 2% of the sample, which has approximately 300,000 clones, 86% seen once. The sequenced material came from peripheral blood. All receptors derive from a woman in her fifties or sixties with acute or convalescent COVID-19.

V and J are TRBV6-5 and TRBJ1-6; no clear D gene. V was shortened by 7 bases and J by 4 bases, with 8 bases between the two germline ends. Germline V CDR1 and CDR2: MNHEY, SVGAGI. The CDR3 is 13 residues long. The CDR3 spells CASITEYNSPLHF. The CDR3 DNA sequence: TGTGCCAGCATCACCGAGTATAATTCACCCCTCCACTTT.

The chain links TRBV27 to TRBJ2-1, with TRBD2 matching 10 bases. Per germline, CDR1 MNHEY and CDR2 SMNVEV (reference sequence). The CDR3 contains 15 residues. The V segment lost 4 bases and the J segment 6 bases; nucleotides outside the gene matches: 6. As DNA, the CDR3 is TGTGCCAGCAGTTCCAGCGGGAGGGCCGCCAATGAGCAGTTCTTC. Protein: CASSSSGRAANEQFF.

A word on this clone: In the same sample, other DNA sequences code for this CDR3. The chain has TRBV3-1 (or the pseudogene TRBV3-2) and TRBJ1-2, with D unresolved. V dropped 1 base and J dropped 4 bases, with 7 bases sitting between them. This CDR3 contains 13 residues. Germline loops: CDR1 LGHDT, CDR2 YNNKEL (reference sequence). CDR3 DNA: TGTGCCAGCAGCCAAGGAGGGTCCTATGGCTACACCTTC. Translating it yields CASSQGGSYGYTF.

This clone was detected a few times. This rearrangement joins TRBV5-1 to TRBJ1-3; a weak D match, TRBD1 (5 bases). The germline CDR1 and CDR2 sequences are SGHRS and YFSETQ. The germline V and J ends were trimmed by 4 bases and 0 bases, with 14 bases remaining between them. The CDR3 loop spans 16 amino acids. The CDR3 loop is CASSLIPDNSGNTIYF. The DNA for the CDR3 is TGCGCCAGCAGCCTCATCCCGGACAACTCTGGAAACACCATATATTTT. The full variable domain, rest sourced from reference TRBV5-1 and TRBJ1-3, is KAGVTQTPRYLIKTRGQQVTLSCSPISGHRSVSWYQQTPGQGLQFLFEYFSETQRNKGNFPGRFSGRQFSNSRSEMNVSTLELGDSALYLCASSLIPDNSGNTIYFGEGSWLTVV.

This chain links TRBV30 with TRBJ2-7, with 8 nucleotides matching TRBD2. The ends lost 2 bases at V and 2 bases at J; junction bases unmatched: 5. This CDR3 spans 14 amino acids. The V gene's germline CDR1 is GTSNPN and CDR2 SVGIG (reference sequence). In nucleotides, the CDR3 is TGTGCCTGGAGTTCCATTAGCGGGGCCTACGAGCAGTACTTC. Its protein product is CAWSSISGAYEQYF.

V usage is TRBV1 and J usage is TRBJ2-7; the DNA was not used to check the table's D call, TRBD1. TRBV1 is deemed a pseudogene. The CDR3 consists of 14 residues. The CDR3 DNA follows: TGCACCAGCAGCCTCACAGGGATCTCCTACGAGCAGTACTTC. Translation: CTSSLTGISYEQYF.

The chain employs TRBV23-1 and TRBJ2-1; 8 bases match TRBD1. TRBV23-1 is an ORF for which the function is uncertain. The junction had 16 bases not matched to a gene; V was cut back by 8 bases and J by 7 bases. The CDR3 length is 16 residues. The CDR3 region is CASPRAGGFVSNEQFF. CDR3 nucleotide sequence: TGCGCCAGCCCCCGGGCAGGGGGCTTTGTTAGTAATGAGCAGTTCTTC.

The chain carries TRBV4-1 and TRBJ1-4, with a weak D call TRBD1 (6 bases). The germline V and J ends were trimmed by 6 bases and 7 bases, with 18 bases remaining between them. The CDR3 loop spans 15 amino acids. The germline V gene encodes CDR1 MGHRA and CDR2 YSYEKL. CDR3 in DNA: TGCGCCAGCAGGCGAATACAGGGTAAGGGTGAAAAACTGTTTTTT. It yields the protein CASRRIQGKGEKLFF.

The J gene is TRBJ1-2, the V gene TRBV28; D remains unclear. Germline V lookup: CDR1 MDHEN, CDR2 SYDVKM. V lost 5 bases and J 4 bases, leaving 8 bases between the germline ends. This CDR3 is 12 amino acids long. CDR3 in DNA: TGTGCCAGCAGTCCCCCGGTCTATGGCTACACCTTC. Translation: CASSPPVYGYTF.

The chain joins TRBV18 to TRBJ1-1, with D perhaps TRBD1 (6 bases). The ends were cut back, 2 bases at V and 0 bases at J, with 13 bases in the middle. The germline gives CDR1 KGHSH, CDR2 LQKENI. CDR3 length: 16 residues. The chain's CDR3 is CASSPRYGTLNTEAFF. The DNA for the CDR3 is TGTGCCAGCTCACCAAGGTACGGGACACTGAACACTGAAGCTTTCTTT.

This clone was counted between two and nine times. The chain joins TRBV6-5 to TRBJ1-5; D remains unclear. The CDR3 length is 14 residues. CDR1 is MNHEY, CDR2 SVGAGI, per germline. Trimming left V 4 bases short and J 6 bases short, with 13 bases between. CDR3: CASSLSGWSQPQHF. CDR3 DNA: TGTGCCAGCAGTTTATCTGGGTGGAGTCAGCCCCAGCATTTT.

The V gene is TRBV7-8, the J gene TRBJ2-1; 7 nucleotides match TRBD2. The germline V gene has CDR1 SGHVS and CDR2 FQNEAQ. The length of the CDR3 is 15 residues. V was pared by 5 bases and J by 6 bases, with 10 bases of the junction left unmatched. The chain's CDR3 is CASSPTSHGANEQFF. The CDR3 nucleotides read TGTGCCAGCAGCCCGACTAGCCATGGGGCCAATGAGCAGTTCTTC.

This rearrangement joins TRBV5-1 to TRBJ1-4; TRBD1 might be the D (5 bases). The CDR3 runs 16 residues. V was pared by 0 bases and J by 5 bases, with 14 bases between. Germline lookup yields CDR1 SGHRS and CDR2 YFSETQ. This chain's CDR3 is CASSLDARTKNEKLFF. CDR3 DNA sequence: TGCGCCAGCAGCTTGGATGCCCGGACAAAGAATGAAAAACTGTTTTTT. Filled out from reference TRBV5-1 and TRBJ1-4, the complete variable domain reads KAGVTQTPRYLIKTRGQQVTLSCSPISGHRSVSWYQQTPGQGLQFLFEYFSETQRNKGNFPGRFSGRQFSNSRSEMNVSTLELGDSALYLCASSLDARTKNEKLFFGSGTQLSVL.

CDR3 sequence: CASSQDRGHQPQHF. CDR3 coding DNA: TGTGCCAGCAGCCAAGACAGGGGGCATCAGCCCCAGCATTTT. The genes are TRBV3-1 (or the pseudogene TRBV3-2) and TRBJ1-5; 8 bases fit TRBD1. The junction had 0 bases not matched to a gene; V was cut back by 0 bases and J by 5 bases. Germline values: CDR1 LGHDT, CDR2 YNNKEL (reference sequence). The CDR3 is 14 amino acids.

The chain carries TRBV19 and TRBJ1-3; no definite D call. V was cut by 7 bases and J by 2 bases, with 3 bases left in between. Germline V lookup: CDR1 LNHDA, CDR2 SQIVND (reference sequence). The CDR3 sequence is 11 residues long. As DNA, the CDR3 is TGTGCCAGTACTGCTGGAAACACCATATATTTT. It is translated as CASTAGNTIYF.

The rearrangement links TRBV11-3 to TRBJ2-5; 7 nucleotides align to TRBD1. The CDR3 length is 16 residues. Losses at the gene ends were 1 base for V and 3 bases for J; bases not matched to a gene: 8. Germline V lookup: CDR1 SGHNT, CDR2 YENEEA. The chain's CDR3 is CASSLGTGTEEETQYF. Here the CDR3 DNA reads TGTGCCAGCAGCTTAGGGACCGGGACAGAAGAAGAGACCCAGTACTTC.

The chain joins TRBV7-3 to TRBJ2-2; 7 bases agree with TRBD1. The junction had 1 base not matched to a gene; V was cut back by 0 bases and J by 0 bases. Germline lookup yields CDR1 SGHTA and CDR2 FQGTGA. CDR3 length: 16 amino acids. The CDR3 sequence is CASSLTGTANTGELFF. The CDR3 DNA is TGTGCCAGCAGCTTAACCGGGACAGCGAACACCGGGGAGCTGTTTTTT.

The chain is built from TRBV18 and TRBJ1-4; 8 bases are shared with TRBD1. The V gene's germline CDR1 is KGHSH and CDR2 LQKENI. CDR3 length: 16 residues. After removal of 5 bases from V and 4 bases from J, the junction contained 9 bases not matched to a gene. DNA for the CDR3: TGTGCCAGCTCAACAGGGGGAGCCGCTTTTAATGAAAAACTGTTTTTT. Protein product: CASSTGGAAFNEKLFF.